This TCR beta chain was sequenced during a study of radiotherapy plus CTLA-4 blockade in lung cancer. TCRdb's copy holds only in-frame clones and misses some; the assay was immunoSEQ multiplex PCR. The table records some 94,000 clones, about four fifths of them present only once. Alongside CTLA-4 blockade with ipilimumab, patients with chemo-refractory metastatic non-small-cell lung cancer received focal radiation. Material: peripheral blood, obtained from a patient treated with radiotherapy plus ipilimumab. The sequence was obtained from a human donor with non-small cell lung cancer that progressed on radiotherapy plus ipilimumab.

CDR3 residues: CASSPIRRNEQFF. The CDR3 DNA is TGTGCCAGCTCACCGATAAGGAGGAATGAGCAGTTCTTC. The chain links TRBV18 to TRBJ2-1; maybe TRBD2 (5 bases). V gave up 3 bases and J gave up 7 bases, with 10 bases separating them. CDR1 is KGHSH, CDR2 LQKENI, per germline. The CDR3 runs to 13 residues. The full variable domain, completed using reference TRBV18 and TRBJ2-1, is NAGVMQNPRHLVRRRGQEARLRCSPMKGHSHVYWYRQLPEEGLKFMVYLQKENIIDESGMPKERFSAEFPKEGPSILRIQQVVRGDSAAYFCASSPIRRNEQFFGPGTRLTVL.